Only a few counts were recorded for the clone carrying this T cell receptor (beta chain). These data come from a study of regulatory T cells in long-lasting Graves disease. Arm-PCR of CDR3 regions and iRepertoire HTBI primers were the basis on which TCR beta libraries were built. As handled by the study authors: Samples revealed approximately 60 TRBV and around 13 TRBJ segments. MiXCR, run by TCRdb on the multiplex PCR reads, gives a single entry per CDR3 protein. The V and J calls and clone size are TCRdb's, not the authors'. Of 400,000 to 500,000 distinct CDR3 sequences detected, around 15% appear once; the ten largest clones hold roughly 23%. Time point: newly diagnosed GD, antithyroid drugs for less than 3 months. From PBMCs, RNA was extracted and then used to make the TCR library. These data also featured in a second study, about T cells in Graves' hyperthyroidism and ophthalmopathy.

The receptor's source is a woman between 18 and 29 years old with Graves disease. The sample in question was peripheral blood mononuclear cells (PBMCs), obtained at new diagnosis, from a patient treated with antithyroid drugs.

The CDR3 coding sequence is TGCGCCAGCAGCCAAGAGAGGACAGGGCTTTACGAGCAGTACTTC. It codes for CASSQERTGLYEQYF. This chain connects TRBV4-1 to TRBJ2-7; 8 nucleotides align to TRBD1. Germline V gene lookup returns CDR1 MGHRA and CDR2 YSYEKL. The V and J ends lost 0 bases and 4 bases, in that order; junction bases with no gene match: 5. The CDR3 runs 15 residues.